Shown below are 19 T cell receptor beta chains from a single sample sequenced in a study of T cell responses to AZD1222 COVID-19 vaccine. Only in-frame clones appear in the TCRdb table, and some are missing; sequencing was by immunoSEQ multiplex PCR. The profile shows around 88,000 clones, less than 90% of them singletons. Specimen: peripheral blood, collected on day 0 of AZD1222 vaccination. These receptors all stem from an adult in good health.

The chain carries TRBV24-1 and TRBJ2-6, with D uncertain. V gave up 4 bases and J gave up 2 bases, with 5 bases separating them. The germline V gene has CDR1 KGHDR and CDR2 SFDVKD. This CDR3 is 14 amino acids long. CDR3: CATSDPAGANVLTF. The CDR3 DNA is TGTGCCACCAGTGACCCAGCTGGGGCCAACGTCCTGACTTTC.

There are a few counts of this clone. The CDR3 spells CAWSLRGPNYGYTF. For the CDR3, the DNA is TGTGCCTGGAGCCTAAGGGGGCCTAACTATGGCTACACCTTC. This rearrangement joins TRBV30 to TRBJ1-2, with 7 bases aligning to TRBD1. The trim removed 3 bases at V and 0 bases at J, leaving 4 bases unmatched. Germline V gene lookup returns CDR1 GTSNPN and CDR2 SVGIG (reference sequence). The CDR3 spans 14 residues.

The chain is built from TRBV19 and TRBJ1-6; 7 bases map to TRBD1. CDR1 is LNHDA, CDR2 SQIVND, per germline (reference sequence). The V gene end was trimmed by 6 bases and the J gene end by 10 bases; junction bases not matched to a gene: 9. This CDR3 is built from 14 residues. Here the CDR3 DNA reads TGTGCCAGTAGGCCAGGGGGGGAAAAGTCACCCCTCCACTTT. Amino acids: CASRPGGEKSPLHF. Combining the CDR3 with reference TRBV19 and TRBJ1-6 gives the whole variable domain DGGITQSPKYLFRKEGQNVTLSCEQNLNHDAMYWYRQDPGQGLRLIYYSQIVNDFQKGDIAEGYSVSREKKESFPLTVTSAQKNPTAFYLCASRPGGEKSPLHFGNGTRLTVT.

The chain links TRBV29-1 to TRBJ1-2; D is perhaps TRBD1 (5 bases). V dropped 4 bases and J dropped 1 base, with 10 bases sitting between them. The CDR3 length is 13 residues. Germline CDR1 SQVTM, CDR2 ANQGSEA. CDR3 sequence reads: CSVGRENNYGYTF. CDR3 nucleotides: TGCAGCGTTGGCAGGGAGAATAACTATGGCTACACCTTC.

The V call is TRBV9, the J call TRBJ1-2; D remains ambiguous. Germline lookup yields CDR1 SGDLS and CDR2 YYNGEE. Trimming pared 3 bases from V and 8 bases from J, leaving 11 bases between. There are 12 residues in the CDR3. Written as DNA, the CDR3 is TGTGCCAGCAGCGCCCTCCAAACGGGCTACACCTTC. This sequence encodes CASSALQTGYTF.

The chain's CDR3 is CASTGRGGNQPQHF. The CDR3 DNA reads TGTGCCAGCACCGGACGGGGGGGCAATCAGCCCCAGCATTTT. The V and J genes are TRBV6-5 and TRBJ1-5; a weak D match, TRBD1 (5 bases). This CDR3 contains 14 residues. Trimming removed 7 bases from V and 2 bases from J, with 12 bases in between. Germline V CDR1 and CDR2: MNHEY, SVGAGI.

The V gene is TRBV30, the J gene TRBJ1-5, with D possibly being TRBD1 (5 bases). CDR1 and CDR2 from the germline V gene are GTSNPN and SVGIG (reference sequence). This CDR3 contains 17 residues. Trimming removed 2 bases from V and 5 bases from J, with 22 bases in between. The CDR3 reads CAWSSPREGRGYQPQHF. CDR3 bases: TGTGCCTGGAGTTCTCCTCGGGAGGGGAGAGGGTATCAGCCCCAGCATTTT.

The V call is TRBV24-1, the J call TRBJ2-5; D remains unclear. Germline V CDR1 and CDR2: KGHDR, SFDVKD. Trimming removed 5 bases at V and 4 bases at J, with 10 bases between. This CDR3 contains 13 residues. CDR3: CATSASLRETQYF. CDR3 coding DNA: TGTGCCACCAGTGCCAGCCTTCGAGAGACCCAGTACTTC.

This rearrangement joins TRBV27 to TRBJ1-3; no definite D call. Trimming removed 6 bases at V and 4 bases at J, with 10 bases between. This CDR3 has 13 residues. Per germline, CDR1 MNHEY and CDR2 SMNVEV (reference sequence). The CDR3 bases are TGTGCCAGCAGGGAGGGAGTGGGAAACACCATATATTTT. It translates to CASREGVGNTIYF.

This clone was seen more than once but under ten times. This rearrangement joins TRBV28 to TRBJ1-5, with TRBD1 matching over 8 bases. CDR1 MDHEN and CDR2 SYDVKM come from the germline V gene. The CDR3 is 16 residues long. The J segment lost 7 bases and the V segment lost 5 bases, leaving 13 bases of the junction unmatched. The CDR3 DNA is TGTGCCAGCAGTCGCCGTGGACAGGGAGCCGTACAGCCCCAGCATTTT. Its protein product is CASSRRGQGAVQPQHF.

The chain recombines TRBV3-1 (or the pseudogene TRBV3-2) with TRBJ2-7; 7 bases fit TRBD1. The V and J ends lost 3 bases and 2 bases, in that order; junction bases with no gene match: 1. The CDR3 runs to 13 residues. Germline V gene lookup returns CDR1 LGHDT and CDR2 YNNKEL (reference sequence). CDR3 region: CASSHTGAYEQYF. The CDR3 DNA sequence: TGTGCCAGCAGCCATACAGGGGCCTACGAGCAGTACTTC.

CDR3 region: CASTDTGTSSNQPQHF. CDR3 sequence (DNA): TGTGCCAGCACCGACACCGGGACCTCGAGCAATCAGCCCCAGCATTTT. The genes are TRBV28 and TRBJ1-5; weak D call: TRBD1 (5 bases). V lost 7 bases to trimming and J lost 1 base, with 17 bases between them. Looked up from germline, CDR1 is MDHEN and CDR2 is SYDVKM. The CDR3 length is 16 residues.

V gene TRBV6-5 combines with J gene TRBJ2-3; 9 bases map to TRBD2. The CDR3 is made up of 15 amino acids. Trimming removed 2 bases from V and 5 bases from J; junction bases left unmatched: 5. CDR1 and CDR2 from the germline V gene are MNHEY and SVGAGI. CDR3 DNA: TGTGCCAGCAGTTACGGTAGCGGGAGTGGAGATACGCAGTATTTT. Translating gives CASSYGSGSGDTQYF.

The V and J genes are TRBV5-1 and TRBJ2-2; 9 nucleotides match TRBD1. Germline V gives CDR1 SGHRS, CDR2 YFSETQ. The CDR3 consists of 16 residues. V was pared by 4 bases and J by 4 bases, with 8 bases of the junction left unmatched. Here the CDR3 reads CASSATGGEITGELFF. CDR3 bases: TGCGCCAGCAGCGCAACAGGGGGCGAAATCACCGGGGAGCTGTTTTTT.

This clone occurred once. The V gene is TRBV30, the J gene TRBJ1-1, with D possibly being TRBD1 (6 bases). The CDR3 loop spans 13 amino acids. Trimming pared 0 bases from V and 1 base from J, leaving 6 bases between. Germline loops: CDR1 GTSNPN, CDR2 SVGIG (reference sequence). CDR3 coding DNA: TGTGCCTGGAGTGTAGGGGGGAACACTGAAGCTTTCTTT. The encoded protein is CAWSVGGNTEAFF.

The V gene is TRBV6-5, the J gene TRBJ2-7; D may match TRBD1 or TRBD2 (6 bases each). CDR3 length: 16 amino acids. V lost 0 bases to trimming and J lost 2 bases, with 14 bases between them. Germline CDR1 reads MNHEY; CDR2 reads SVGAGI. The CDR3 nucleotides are TGTGCCAGCAGTTACTCCGGGGGCGCTACCCCCTACGAGCAGTACTTC. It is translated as CASSYSGGATPYEQYF.

Written as DNA, the CDR3 is TGTGCCAGTAGTAAAACCGGGACAGGGGGGCACGAGCAGTACTTC. As protein: CASSKTGTGGHEQYF. This chain links TRBV19 with TRBJ2-7; 11 bases fit TRBD1. Germline CDR1 is LNHDA and CDR2 is SQIVND (reference sequence). V trimming: 4 bases; J trimming: 5 bases; junction bases outside the gene matches: 7. The CDR3 covers 15 residues.

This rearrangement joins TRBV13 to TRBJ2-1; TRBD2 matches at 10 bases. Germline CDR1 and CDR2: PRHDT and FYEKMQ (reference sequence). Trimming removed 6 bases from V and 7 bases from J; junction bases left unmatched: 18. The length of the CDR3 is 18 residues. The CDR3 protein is CASREAGGFSGRNNEQFF. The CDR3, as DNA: TGTGCCAGCAGGGAGGCAGGGGGATTTAGCGGGAGGAATAATGAGCAGTTCTTC.

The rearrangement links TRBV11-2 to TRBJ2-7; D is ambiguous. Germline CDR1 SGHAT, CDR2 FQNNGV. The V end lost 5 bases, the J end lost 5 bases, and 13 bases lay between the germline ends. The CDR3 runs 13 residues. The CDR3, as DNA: TGTGCCAGCAGCCCAGCGCAGTGGGACGAGCAGTACTTC. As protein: CASSPAQWDEQYF.